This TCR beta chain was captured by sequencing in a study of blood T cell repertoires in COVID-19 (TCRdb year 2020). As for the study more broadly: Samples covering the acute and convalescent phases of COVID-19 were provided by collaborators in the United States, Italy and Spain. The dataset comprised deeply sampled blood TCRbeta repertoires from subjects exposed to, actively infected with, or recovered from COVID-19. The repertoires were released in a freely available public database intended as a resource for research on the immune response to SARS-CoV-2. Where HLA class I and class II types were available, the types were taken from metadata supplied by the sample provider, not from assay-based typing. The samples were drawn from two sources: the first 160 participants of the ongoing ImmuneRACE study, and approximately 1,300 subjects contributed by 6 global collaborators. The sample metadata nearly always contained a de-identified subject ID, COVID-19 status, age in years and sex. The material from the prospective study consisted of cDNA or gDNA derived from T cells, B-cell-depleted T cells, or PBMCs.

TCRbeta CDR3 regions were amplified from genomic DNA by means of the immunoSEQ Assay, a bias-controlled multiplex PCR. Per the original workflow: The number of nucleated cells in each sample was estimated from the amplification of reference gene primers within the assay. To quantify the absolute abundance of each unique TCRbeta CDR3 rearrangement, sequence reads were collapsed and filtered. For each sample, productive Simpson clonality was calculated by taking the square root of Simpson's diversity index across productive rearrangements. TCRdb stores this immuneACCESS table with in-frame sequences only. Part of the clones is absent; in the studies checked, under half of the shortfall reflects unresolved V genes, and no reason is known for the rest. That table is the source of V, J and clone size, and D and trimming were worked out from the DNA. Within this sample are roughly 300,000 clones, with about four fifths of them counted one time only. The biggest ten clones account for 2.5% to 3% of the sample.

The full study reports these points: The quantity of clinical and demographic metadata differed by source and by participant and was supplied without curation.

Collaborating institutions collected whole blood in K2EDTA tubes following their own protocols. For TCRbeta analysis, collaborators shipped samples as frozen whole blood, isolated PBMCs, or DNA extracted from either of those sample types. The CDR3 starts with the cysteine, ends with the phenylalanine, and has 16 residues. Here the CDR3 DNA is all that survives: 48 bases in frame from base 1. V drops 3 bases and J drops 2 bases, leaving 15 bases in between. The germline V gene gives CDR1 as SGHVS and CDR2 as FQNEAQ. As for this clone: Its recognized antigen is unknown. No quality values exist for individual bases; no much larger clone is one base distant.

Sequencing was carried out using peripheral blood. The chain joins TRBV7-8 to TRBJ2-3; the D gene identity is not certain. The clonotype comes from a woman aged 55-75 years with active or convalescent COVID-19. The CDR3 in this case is CASSFMEAMITDTQYF. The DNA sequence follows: TGTGCCAGCAGCTTCATGGAAGCGATGATCACAGATACGCAGTATTTT.